This T cell receptor beta chain was identified during a study of PD-1 blockade in classical Hodgkin lymphoma. Study overall: Intravenous delivery of nivolumab at 3 mg/kg to patients occurred every 2 weeks. General study results and limits: Healthy donors were reported to have higher baseline TCR diversity than newly diagnosed patients. Baseline diversity in complete responders resembled that of newly diagnosed patients. Patients excluded were those beginning nivolumab under 1 year after ASCT.

The CDR3 contains 17 residues. Germline CDR1 SGHNT, CDR2 YENEEA. The trim removed 4 bases at V and 4 bases at J, leaving 9 bases unmatched. Each and every patient relapsed after autologous stem cell transplantation, and patients got differing brentuximab vedotin exposure. With respect to this clone: Its target is not known.

TCRdb's copy holds only in-frame clones and misses some; the assay was immunoSEQ multiplex PCR. This table holds tens of thousands of clones, around 70% found once. V usage is TRBV11-3 and J usage is TRBJ1-3; 11 bases fit TRBD1. The sample consisted of peripheral blood mononuclear cells (PBMCs), taken at baseline. The receptor comes from a human donor with classical Hodgkin lymphoma. The CDR3 DNA follows: TGTGCCAGCAGCTCAATACCGGGACAGGGGGTCGGAAACACCATATATTTT. It encodes CASSSIPGQGVGNTIYF.